The 5 T cell receptor beta chains reported below all come from one sample, sequenced in a study of blood T cell repertoires in COVID-19. Sequencing used immunoSEQ multiplex PCR; TCRdb keeps in-frame clones, though not all of them. The sample holds over 200,000 clones, 75% to 90% seen once. The sample taken for sequencing was PBMCs or T cells enriched from blood (not recorded which). These receptors all stem from a woman in her twenties or thirties who had been exposed to COVID-19.

On this clone: Distinct nucleotide sequences in the sample also encode this CDR3. The chain uses TRBV2 and TRBJ2-7, with 9 bases lining up with TRBD2. Germline CDR1 is SNHLY and CDR2 is FYNNEI. The CDR3 is 13 residues long. The V gene end was trimmed by 5 bases and the J gene end by 1 base; junction bases not matched to a gene: 0. CDR3 amino acids: CASSLAGSYEQYF. The CDR3 DNA reads TGTGCCAGCAGTCTAGCGGGGTCCTACGAGCAGTACTTC.

The gene calls are TRBV14 and TRBJ2-7; the D gene is possibly TRBD1 (5 bases). Germline V gene sequence: CDR1 SGHDN, CDR2 FVKESK. V dropped 4 bases and J dropped 2 bases, with 18 bases sitting between them. The CDR3 runs to 16 residues. The DNA for the CDR3 is TGTGCCAGCAGCCGCTACGACAGAAGCTCAACCTACGAGCAGTACTTC. Protein sequence: CASSRYDRSSTYEQYF.

V gene TRBV7-2 combines with J gene TRBJ1-1; 7 bases are shared with TRBD1. Germline V gene data show CDR1 as SGHTA and CDR2 as FQGNSA. The CDR3 sequence is 14 residues long. The V gene end was trimmed by 5 bases and the J gene end by 4 bases; junction bases not matched to a gene: 7. The CDR3 region has the DNA TGTGCCAGCAGCCTATTGACAGGGACCACTGAAGCTTTCTTT. Translated, it gives CASSLLTGTTEAFF.

As regards this clone: Other DNA sequences from this sample encode an identical CDR3 as well. The V and J genes are TRBV15 and TRBJ2-7; 10 positions match TRBD2. V lost 3 bases to trimming and J lost 3 bases; unmatched junction nucleotides: 5. This CDR3 contains 15 residues. Germline V lookup: CDR1 LNHNV, CDR2 YYDKDF (reference sequence). The DNA for the CDR3 is TGTGCCACCAGCAGGGAGGCTAGCGGGAGCTACGAGCAGTACTTC. Translating it yields CATSREASGSYEQYF.

This rearrangement joins TRBV20-1 to TRBJ1-1; weak D call: TRBD1 (6 bases). Trimming took 3 bases from V and 3 from J, leaving 20 bases between them. CDR3 length: 16 amino acids. Looked up from germline, CDR1 is DFQATT and CDR2 is SNEGSKA (reference sequence). As DNA, the CDR3 is TGCAGTGCTAGTAGACCATTTACAGGGACGGACACTGAAGCTTTCTTT. It encodes CSASRPFTGTDTEAFF.